Shown below are 27 T cell receptor beta chains from a single sample sequenced in a study of radiotherapy plus CTLA-4 blockade in lung cancer. Produced via immunoSEQ multiplex PCR; TCRdb's table is partial and in-frame only. The sample lists around 59,000 clones, around 80% occurring once. The sample was peripheral blood, taken from a patient treated with radiotherapy plus ipilimumab. The origin of the receptors is a human donor with non-small cell lung cancer who had a partial response to radiotherapy plus ipilimumab.

The chain uses TRBV6-5 and TRBJ1-1; D is uncertain. The CDR3 contains 11 residues. With 10 bases removed from V and 3 bases from J, the gap between germline ends came to 9 bases. Germline CDR1 is MNHEY and CDR2 is SVGAGI. The CDR3 spells CATLLDTEAFF. In nucleotides, the CDR3 is TGTGCCACCCTCCTAGACACTGAAGCTTTCTTT.

The count of this clone is one. The chain couples TRBV11-1 to TRBJ2-3, with D possibly matching TRBD2 (5 bases). The CDR3 consists of 14 residues. Trimming took 0 bases from V and 3 from J, leaving 7 bases between them. Germline-derived CDR1 and CDR2 are SGHAT and FQDESV (reference sequence). The CDR3 coding sequence is TGTGCCAGCAGCTTAGCTTGGACTACAGATACGCAGTATTTT. Its protein is CASSLAWTTDTQYF.

This chain connects TRBV11-2 to TRBJ1-4; tentatively, D is TRBD1 (6 bases). CDR3 length: 15 amino acids. The germline CDR1 and CDR2 sequences are SGHAT and FQNNGV. The V end lost 1 base, the J end lost 4 bases, and 10 bases lay between the germline ends. Here the CDR3 DNA reads TGTGCCAGCAGCTTAGGCCTACAGGGTAATGAAAAACTGTTTTTT. Protein: CASSLGLQGNEKLFF.

The rearrangement joins TRBV27 to TRBJ2-7; the D gene is possibly TRBD1 (7 bases). This CDR3 is built from 16 residues. Trimming cost V 0 bases and J 3 bases, with 15 bases left between them. Germline assignment: CDR1 MNHEY and CDR2 SMNVEV (reference sequence). The CDR3 region has the DNA TGTGCCAGCAGTTTATCTCGTCAGGGGGGCAGCTACGAGCAGTACTTC. Protein sequence: CASSLSRQGGSYEQYF.

Written as DNA, the CDR3 is TGTGCCAGCAGTCAGACAGGGGGCGGGTTAGGTGAGCAGTTCTTC. Translation: CASSQTGGGLGEQFF. This chain links TRBV2 with TRBJ2-1, with 10 bases identical to TRBD1. V lost 5 bases, J lost 9 bases, and 10 bases stayed unmatched. Per germline, CDR1 SNHLY and CDR2 FYNNEI. The CDR3 runs 15 residues.

V usage is TRBV10-3 and J usage is TRBJ1-2, with TRBD1 identical over 10 bases. Trimming took 4 bases from V and 3 from J; bases not matched to a gene: 11. The germline gives CDR1 ENHRY, CDR2 SYGVKD. This CDR3 has 17 residues. The CDR3 spells CAISVLPDRGGDYGYTF. CDR3 in DNA: TGTGCCATCAGTGTCCTCCCGGACAGGGGGGGAGACTATGGCTACACCTTC.

The CDR3 protein is CASSFKGAYYEQYF. CDR3 nucleotides: TGTGCCAGCAGTTTTAAGGGGGCCTACTACGAGCAGTACTTC. The chain links TRBV27 to TRBJ2-7; 7 bases are shared with TRBD1. V dropped 3 bases and J dropped 3; count of bases not matched to a gene: 5. Germline lookup yields CDR1 MNHEY and CDR2 SMNVEV (reference sequence). The CDR3 has 14 amino acids.

This clone was observed a single time. The chain joins TRBV10-3 to TRBJ1-1; TRBD1 matches at 7 bases. Per the germline V gene, CDR1 is ENHRY and CDR2 is SYGVKD. V shed 10 bases and J 3 bases; nucleotides not matched to a gene: 8. The CDR3 totals 13 residues. CDR3 bases: TGTGCCACCACAAGACAGGGTGACACTGAAGCTTTCTTT. Protein product: CATTRQGDTEAFF.

The chain recombines TRBV9 with TRBJ1-5; TRBD1 matches 7 bases. Germline lookup yields CDR1 SGDLS and CDR2 YYNGEE. This CDR3 is 14 amino acids long. V dropped 4 bases and J dropped 6; count of bases not matched to a gene: 7. The CDR3 here is CASSSTGFVQPQHF. The CDR3 nucleotides are TGTGCCAGCAGCTCGACAGGGTTTGTTCAGCCCCAGCATTTT. The variable domain in full, completed from reference TRBV9 and TRBJ1-5, reads DSGVTQTPKHLITATGQRVTLRCSPRSGDLSVYWYQQSLDQGLQFLIQYYNGEERAKGNILERFSAQQFPDLHSELNLSSLELGDSALYFCASSSTGFVQPQHFGDGTRLSIL.

The J gene is TRBJ2-5, the V gene TRBV19; 9 bases map to TRBD1. The V and J ends lost 0 bases and 3 bases, in that order; junction bases with no gene match: 2. Germline-derived CDR1 and CDR2 are LNHDA and SQIVND (reference sequence). This CDR3 region has 15 residues. The CDR3 here is CASSIDRTGEETQYF. CDR3 coding DNA: TGTGCCAGTAGTATAGATCGGACAGGGGAAGAGACCCAGTACTTC.

This clone was found once. The chain carries TRBV11-2 and TRBJ1-6, with no clear D. Germline V gene data show CDR1 as SGHAT and CDR2 as FQNNGV. Trimming shortened V by 6 bases and J by 13 bases, and 25 bases separated the two germline ends. CDR3 length equals 16 residues. The CDR3 region is CASSPPAPGRETPLHF. The DNA of the CDR3 is TGTGCCAGCAGTCCCCCTGCCCCCGGACGGGAAACGCCCCTCCACTTT.

The gene calls are TRBV7-3 and TRBJ2-2; 8 bases agree with TRBD2. Germline V gives CDR1 SGHTA, CDR2 FQGTGA. V lost 2 bases to trimming and J lost 1 base; unmatched junction nucleotides: 3. The CDR3 consists of 16 residues. The CDR3 nucleotides read TGTGCCAGCAGCTTATACAGCGGGGGGAACACCGGGGAGCTGTTTTTT. Its translation is CASSLYSGGNTGELFF.

The count of this clone is one. The junction and the germline gene differ at one end; a read error may be behind it. The chain couples TRBV19 to TRBJ2-2, with D hard to call. The CDR3 spans 13 residues. Looked up from germline, CDR1 is LNHDA and CDR2 is SQIVND (reference sequence). Here the CDR3 reads CVSSIVGSGELFF. In DNA form, the CDR3 reads TGTGTCAGTAGTATAGTCGGGTCCGGGGAGCTGTTTTTT.

The CDR3 protein is CASSYYTGTGGNEQYF. The CDR3 DNA is TGTGCCAGCAGTTACTATACCGGGACAGGGGGAAACGAGCAGTACTTC. The chain is built from TRBV6-6 and TRBJ2-7, with 11 bases matching TRBD1. Germline CDR1 MNHNY, CDR2 SVGAGI (reference sequence). The CDR3 is 16 amino acids. V was pared by 1 base and J by 5 bases, with 7 bases of the junction left unmatched.

This chain connects TRBV11-2 to TRBJ2-3; D uncertain. V lost 0 bases to trimming and J lost 7 bases, with 8 bases between them. Germline V gives CDR1 SGHAT, CDR2 FQNNGV. This CDR3 comprises 13 residues. This CDR3 reads CASSLDPGYTQYF. The DNA of the CDR3 is TGTGCCAGCAGCTTAGATCCCGGGTATACGCAGTATTTT.

CDR3 DNA: TGTGCCAGCAGTGCCCTAGCGGGGGCTGGCGAGCAGTACTTC. It yields the protein CASSALAGAGEQYF. The chain has TRBV2 and TRBJ2-7; 10 positions match TRBD2. Per germline, CDR1 SNHLY and CDR2 FYNNEI. The CDR3 sequence is 14 residues long. Trimming removed 4 bases from V and 6 bases from J; junction bases left unmatched: 6.

The gene calls are TRBV9 and TRBJ2-3; no firm D call. The CDR3 sequence is 14 residues long. Germline CDR1 and CDR2: SGDLS and YYNGEE. Trimming pared 4 bases from V and 4 bases from J, leaving 13 bases between. In DNA form, the CDR3 reads TGTGCCAGCAGCAATTCCCCCGTTCCAGATACGCAGTATTTT. Protein: CASSNSPVPDTQYF.

The V call is TRBV9, the J call TRBJ2-6, with D possibly being TRBD2 (5 bases). V dropped 2 bases and J dropped 12 bases, with 12 bases sitting between them. The germline V gene encodes CDR1 SGDLS and CDR2 YYNGEE. CDR3 length: 13 amino acids. In DNA form, the CDR3 reads TGTGCCAGCAGCGTGACTTTCGGAGGCGTCCTGACTTTC. As protein: CASSVTFGGVLTF. The complete variable domain, with remaining parts taken from reference TRBV9 and TRBJ2-6, reads DSGVTQTPKHLITATGQRVTLRCSPRSGDLSVYWYQQSLDQGLQFLIQYYNGEERAKGNILERFSAQQFPDLHSELNLSSLELGDSALYFCASSVTFGGVLTFGAGSRLTVL.

This clone was counted once. The rearrangement uses TRBV27 and TRBJ2-3; no clear D gene. V gave up 5 bases and J gave up 2 bases, with 14 bases separating them. Germline loops: CDR1 MNHEY, CDR2 SMNVEV (reference sequence). The CDR3 is 15 residues long. CDR3 protein: CASSPERYNTDTQYF. The CDR3 coding sequence is TGTGCCAGCAGTCCTGAGCGCTACAACACAGATACGCAGTATTTT.

The chain employs TRBV7-4 and TRBJ1-3; D possibly corresponds to TRBD1 (5 bases). The germline V gene encodes CDR1 SGHVT and CDR2 SQSDAQ. V lost 4 bases to trimming and J lost 7 bases, with 14 bases between them. The CDR3 extends over 14 amino acids. DNA of the CDR3: TGTGCCAGCAGCTCTCCGGGGGTAAGGAACACCATATATTTT. It codes for CASSSPGVRNTIYF.

The CDR3 bases are TGTGCCAGCAGGCTGGACAGAAGCTCCTACAATGAGCAGTTCTTC. It codes for CASRLDRSSYNEQFF. The V and J genes are TRBV7-2 and TRBJ2-1; a weak D match, TRBD1 (6 bases). Germline loops: CDR1 SGHTA, CDR2 FQGNSA. V dropped 6 bases and J dropped 0 bases, with 12 bases sitting between them. The CDR3 consists of 15 residues.

This chain links TRBV5-1 with TRBJ2-7; 7 nucleotides match TRBD1. The CDR3 spans 12 residues. V shed 4 bases and J 6 bases; nucleotides not matched to a gene: 4. Germline assignment: CDR1 SGHRS and CDR2 YFSETQ. The DNA of the CDR3 is TGCGCCAGCAGCATCGACAGGGCCGAGCAGTACTTC. Protein: CASSIDRAEQYF. Combining the CDR3 with reference TRBV5-1 and TRBJ2-7 gives the whole variable domain KAGVTQTPRYLIKTRGQQVTLSCSPISGHRSVSWYQQTPGQGLQFLFEYFSETQRNKGNFPGRFSGRQFSNSRSEMNVSTLELGDSALYLCASSIDRAEQYFGPGTRLTVT.

The J gene is TRBJ1-1, the V gene TRBV29-1, with 9 bases fitting TRBD1. V shed 6 bases and J 0 bases; nucleotides not matched to a gene: 2. The germline V gene encodes CDR1 SQVTM and CDR2 ANQGSEA. This CDR3 is 13 amino acids long. The DNA of the CDR3 is TGCAGCGTAAACAGGGGGCTGAACACTGAAGCTTTCTTT. It specifies CSVNRGLNTEAFF.

This rearrangement joins TRBV7-2 to TRBJ1-5; D unclear. Germline-derived CDR1 and CDR2 are SGHTA and FQGNSA. This CDR3 is built from 14 residues. V was pared by 1 base and J by 3 bases, with 7 bases between. For the CDR3, the DNA is TGTGCCAGCAGCTTAGTGGCCCTCAATCAGCCCCAGCATTTT. This gives the protein CASSLVALNQPQHF.

The CDR3 region has the DNA TGTGCCAGCAGCTTCTCGAGGACACTAGATACGCAGTATTTT. It yields the protein CASSFSRTLDTQYF. The chain couples TRBV7-2 to TRBJ2-3; D perhaps matches TRBD1 (5 bases). CDR3 length: 14 amino acids. The germline CDR1 and CDR2 sequences are SGHTA and FQGNSA. The V and J ends lost 3 bases and 5 bases respectively, with 12 bases between them.

By sample fraction, this clone is medium-sized. The chain uses TRBV5-6 and TRBJ1-4; 9 nucleotides line up with TRBD1. Unmatched junction bases numbered 1, after V lost 2 bases and J lost 5 bases. CDR3 length equals 14 residues. Looked up from germline, CDR1 is SGHDT and CDR2 is YYEEEE. The CDR3 loop reads CASSFGTGNEKLFF. For the CDR3, the DNA is TGTGCCAGCAGCTTTGGGACAGGGAATGAAAAACTGTTTTTT. Variable domain in full (rest from reference TRBV5-6 and TRBJ1-4): DAGVTQSPTHLIKTRGQQVTLRCSPKSGHDTVSWYQQALGQGPQFIFQYYEEEERQRGNFPDRFSGHQFPNYSSELNVNALLLGDSALYLCASSFGTGNEKLFFGSGTQLSVL.

V is TRBV9 and J is TRBJ2-7; D unresolved. The CDR3 is 15 amino acids. Germline values: CDR1 SGDLS, CDR2 YYNGEE. The ends were cut back, 3 bases at V and 4 bases at J, with 17 bases in the middle. The CDR3 spells CASSATPDGRYEQYF. CDR3 nucleotide sequence: TGTGCCAGCAGCGCGACACCGGATGGTCGATACGAGCAGTACTTC.